The entry below describes one T cell receptor beta chain. The target antigen is unknown. Via MiXCR, TCRdb re-called the reads, giving one row per CDR3 protein. This sample yields more than 85,000 distinct CDR3 sequences, of which about 22% are seen a single time; roughly 43% belongs to the top ten. The data stem from a study of T cell repertoires in cytomegalovirus infection. Points from the study as a whole: HLA-C-restricted CMV clonotypes gave the most frequent clonotype in two of eight donors.

V shed 6 bases and J 7 bases; nucleotides not matched to a gene: 4. The CDR3 extends over 14 amino acids. This receptor was taken from a human donor in good health (CMV status not recorded). Some clones in this sample may be carry-over from other donors' samples. This chain uses TRBV12-3 or TRBV12-4 with TRBJ2-2; TRBD1 matches 11 bases. Sequenced material: CD8+ T cells from PBMCs. The CDR3 sequence is CASRDRGRGGELFF. Written as DNA, the CDR3 is TGTGCCAGCAGGGACAGGGGGCGCGGCGGGGAGCTGTTTTTT.